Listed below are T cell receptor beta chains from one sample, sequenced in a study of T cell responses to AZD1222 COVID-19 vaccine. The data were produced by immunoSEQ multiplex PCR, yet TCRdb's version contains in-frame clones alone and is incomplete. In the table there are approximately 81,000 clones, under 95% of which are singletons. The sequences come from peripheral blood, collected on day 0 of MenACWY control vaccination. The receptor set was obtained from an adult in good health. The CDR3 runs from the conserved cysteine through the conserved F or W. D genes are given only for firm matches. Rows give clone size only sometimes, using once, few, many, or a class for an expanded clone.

CDR3: CSVEDLGQAKGGNTIYF
D: TRBD1
length: 17
V: TRBV29-1
size: NA

CDR3: CASIRTSGGGEQFF
D: TRBD2
length: 14
V: TRBV6-5
size: NA

CDR3: CASRPAGGADGYTF
D: NA
length: 14
V: TRBV12-2
size: once

CDR3: CASSPGQNNEQFF
D: NA
length: 13
V: TRBV6-2/TRBV6-3
size: NA

CDR3: CASSGKGQGTEAFF
D: TRBD1
length: 14
V: TRBV5-1
size: NA

CDR3: CASQQDYQETQYF
D: NA
length: 13
V: TRBV2
size: once

CDR3: CASSFSGQQPQHF
D: NA
length: 13
V: TRBV28
size: NA

CDR3: CAISDSNQPQHF
D: NA
length: 12
V: TRBV10-3
size: NA

CDR3: CASAGDNSPLHF
D: NA
length: 12
V: TRBV18
size: NA

CDR3: CASSSTGATNEKLFF
D: TRBD1
length: 15
V: TRBV28
size: NA

CDR3: CASSSRDRRDSTDTQYF
D: TRBD1
length: 17
V: TRBV27
size: NA

CDR3: CASNPRGYNQPQHF
D: NA
length: 14
V: TRBV6-6
size: once

CDR3: CASRQGQLPTGELFF
D: TRBD1
length: 15
V: TRBV19
size: NA

CDR3: CAISPGQGASETQYF
D: TRBD1
length: 15
V: TRBV10-3
size: NA

CDR3: CASSLRLAGIINTGELFF
D: TRBD2
length: 18
V: TRBV3-1/TRBV3-2
size: NA

CDR3: CASSGAGGGYEQFF
D: TRBD2
length: 14
V: TRBV10-1
size: NA

CDR3: CASSPPVNTEAFF
D: NA
length: 13
V: TRBV18
size: NA

CDR3: CASSIGNNQPQHF
D: NA
length: 13
V: TRBV19
size: NA

CDR3: CASSYRLGDTQYF
D: NA
length: 13
V: TRBV6-2/TRBV6-3
size: NA

CDR3: CASSYAVLAANTGELFF
D: TRBD2
length: 17
V: TRBV6-2/TRBV6-3
size: NA

CDR3: CAWSVLVMNTEAFF
D: NA
length: 14
V: TRBV30
size: NA

CDR3: CASSLGGLAAGNEQFF
D: TRBD2
length: 16
V: TRBV5-1
size: NA

CDR3: CASSQSRDNYGYTF
D: NA
length: 14
V: TRBV3-1/TRBV3-2
size: NA

CDR3: CASSLRGNEQFF
D: NA
length: 12
V: TRBV12-3/TRBV12-4
size: NA

CDR3: CASMLKTGRGTDTQYF
D: NA
length: 16
V: TRBV10-2
size: NA

CDR3: CASSLGDSTYEQYF
D: TRBD1
length: 14
V: TRBV5-6
size: NA

CDR3: CASSQDARDSPFGELFF
D: TRBD1
length: 17
V: TRBV4-3
size: once

CDR3: CASSLAGAVYNEQFF
D: TRBD2
length: 15
V: TRBV7-3
size: NA

CDR3: CASSGTRGRDEQFF
D: NA
length: 14
V: TRBV11-2
size: NA

CDR3: CASSDETYNEQFF
D: NA
length: 13
V: TRBV6-4
size: NA

CDR3: CASSIDRGVGEQFF
D: NA
length: 14
V: TRBV19
size: NA

CDR3: CASSWTGTEAFF
D: NA
length: 12
V: TRBV7-9
size: NA

CDR3: CASRRTGEGNEQFF
D: TRBD1
length: 14
V: TRBV27
size: NA

CDR3: CATSDSGYTGELFF
D: NA
length: 14
V: TRBV24-1
size: NA

CDR3: CASSQGQGSTYEQYF
D: TRBD1
length: 15
V: TRBV3-1/TRBV3-2
size: NA

CDR3: CASSLSSPSEGYGYTF
D: NA
length: 16
V: TRBV27
size: NA

CDR3: CASSYVGTGGNEQYF
D: TRBD1
length: 15
V: TRBV5-1
size: NA

CDR3: CSASSSGETQYF
D: NA
length: 12
V: TRBV20-1
size: once

CDR3: CASSLGYEQYF
D: NA
length: 11
V: TRBV5-1
size: few

CDR3: CASSYSAANQPQHF
D: NA
length: 14
V: TRBV6-2/TRBV6-3
size: NA

CDR3: CASPLSGQGSISDTQYF
D: TRBD1
length: 17
V: TRBV2
size: few

CDR3: CASRIAAQEQFF
D: NA
length: 12
V: TRBV11-2
size: NA

CDR3: CASSSQLPNTIYF
D: NA
length: 13
V: TRBV11-2
size: NA

CDR3: CASSRLPTGTGGYTF
D: TRBD1
length: 15
V: TRBV27
size: NA

CDR3: CASRSSERAGEQYF
D: NA
length: 14
V: TRBV7-2
size: NA

CDR3: CASSLYGAGANVLTF
D: NA
length: 15
V: TRBV5-6
size: NA

CDR3: CASSLNGGRGAEQFF
D: TRBD2
length: 15
V: TRBV7-3
size: once

CDR3: CASSYSKQGGYEQYF
D: NA
length: 15
V: TRBV6-5
size: NA

CDR3: CASSPKPPTAYNEQFF
D: NA
length: 16
V: TRBV5-1
size: NA